The source of this T cell receptor beta chain is a study of HIV-infected patients and healthy controls. The sample holds a few counts of this clonotype. TCRdb ran MiXCR on the 5' RACE reads and lists one entry per CDR3 protein. Of 60,000 to 75,000 distinct CDR3 sequences listed, 15% to 20% are singletons. This CDR3 comprises 15 residues. With V trimmed by 5 bases and J by 0 bases, 4 bases remained unmatched. Germline CDR1 and CDR2: SGHTA and FQGNSA. The chain couples TRBV7-2 to TRBJ1-5; TRBD1 aligns across 7 bases. This clonotype was obtained from a human donor in good health. Sample: CD4+ T cells from blood. CDR3 nucleotide sequence: TGTGCCAGCAGCAATGACAGGGATAGCAATCAGCCCCAGCATTTT. As protein: CASSNDRDSNQPQHF.